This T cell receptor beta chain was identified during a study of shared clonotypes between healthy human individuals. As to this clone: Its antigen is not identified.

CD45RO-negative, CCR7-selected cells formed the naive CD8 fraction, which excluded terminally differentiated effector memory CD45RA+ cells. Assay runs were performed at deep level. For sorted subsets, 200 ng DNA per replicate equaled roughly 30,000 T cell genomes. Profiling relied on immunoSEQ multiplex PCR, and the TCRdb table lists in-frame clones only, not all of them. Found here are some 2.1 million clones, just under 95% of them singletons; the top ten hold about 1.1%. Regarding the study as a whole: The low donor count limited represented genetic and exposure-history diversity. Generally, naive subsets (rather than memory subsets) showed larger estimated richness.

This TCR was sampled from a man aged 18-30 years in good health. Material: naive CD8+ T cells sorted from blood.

The CDR3 is CASSYSNSDRGLGYTF. Written as DNA, the CDR3 is TGTGCCAGCAGTTACTCGAACTCGGACAGGGGGCTTGGCTACACCTTC. The chain uses TRBV6-5 and TRBJ1-2, with 11 bases fitting TRBD1. Germline V gene sequence: CDR1 MNHEY, CDR2 SVGAGI. The trim removed 0 bases at V and 7 bases at J, leaving 7 bases unmatched. This CDR3 has 16 amino acids.